One TCR beta chain is described in this entry. CDR1 is LNHDA, CDR2 SQIVND, per germline (reference sequence). V lost 5 bases to trimming and J lost 6 bases, with 12 bases between them. The CDR3 runs 13 residues. The entry originates in a study of blood T cell repertoires in COVID-19. Study information: COVID-19 samples from acute and convalescent phases originated in the United States, Italy and Spain. PBMCs, B-cell-depleted T cells, or T cells were the source of the cDNA or gDNA that made up the material.

Study processing details: Using reference gene primer amplification, nucleated cell counts were estimated. The method was immunoSEQ multiplex PCR; TCRdb's version includes in-frame clones alone and lacks a portion of them. That table gives V, J and clone size, and the DNA gave D and trimming. The sample records around 95,000 clones, almost 80% being singletons. This clonotype was obtained from a man between 65 and 85 years old with active or convalescent COVID-19. The sequencing sample was made of peripheral blood. The gene calls are TRBV19 and TRBJ2-3; the D is unclear. CDR3 in amino acids: CASSPLGEDTQYF. CDR3 sequence (DNA): TGTGCCAGTAGTCCTCTGGGCGAGGATACGCAGTATTTT.